These 30 T cell receptor beta chains were all obtained from the same sample, sequenced in a study of control samples from healthy donors and cancer patients. The table came from immunoSEQ multiplex PCR; TCRdb's copy has only in-frame clones and leaves some out. The repertoire holds over 50,000 clones, with 80% as singletons. Sequencing input: blood. The receptor set was obtained from a man aged 70 or older in good health.

The V call is TRBV7-9, the J call TRBJ2-7; TRBD1 agrees at 9 bases. V was clipped by 1 base and J by 1 base; unmatched bases: 5. The CDR3 sequence is 16 residues long. CDR1 and CDR2 from the germline V gene are SEHNR and FQNEAQ (reference sequence). The CDR3 DNA is TGTGCCAGCAGCTTAGTGGGACAGGGAGGGTCCTACGAGCAGTACTTC. This encodes CASSLVGQGGSYEQYF.

V is TRBV18 and J is TRBJ2-4, with D maybe TRBD1 (6 bases). There are 13 residues in the CDR3. The V end was cut by 3 bases, the J end by 12 bases, with 15 bases between. Per the germline V gene, CDR1 is KGHSH and CDR2 is LQKENI. CDR3 sequence (DNA): TGTGCCAGCTCACCCTCAGACAGGTCGGCTCAGTACTTC. Protein: CASSPSDRSAQYF.

The chain recombines TRBV24-1 with TRBJ2-1; D is unclear. Germline V gene sequence: CDR1 KGHDR, CDR2 SFDVKD. V was trimmed by 0 bases and J by 10 bases, leaving 9 bases between them. The CDR3 length is 13 residues. CDR3 sequence reads: CATSDLHLKEQFF. The CDR3 nucleotides read TGTGCCACCAGTGATTTGCACTTGAAGGAGCAGTTCTTC.

This chain uses TRBV11-3 with TRBJ2-1; D gene ambiguous. CDR1 and CDR2 from the germline V gene are SGHNT and YENEEA. This CDR3 comprises 14 residues. The ends were cut back, 2 bases at V and 4 bases at J, with 9 bases in the middle. CDR3 nucleotide sequence: TGTGCCAGCAGCTTATCAGTCCGTTACAATGAGCAGTTCTTC. Its translation: CASSLSVRYNEQFF. Full variable domain (missing parts from reference TRBV11-3 and TRBJ2-1): EAGVVQSPRYKIIEKKQPVAFWCNPISGHNTLYWYLQNLGQGPELLIRYENEEAVDDSQLPKDRFSAERLKGVDSTLKIQPAELGDSAVYLCASSLSVRYNEQFFGPGTRLTVL.

The chain joins TRBV19 to TRBJ2-3; 7 bases line up with TRBD1. The CDR3 sequence is 15 residues long. Germline V gene lookup returns CDR1 LNHDA and CDR2 SQIVND (reference sequence). Germline trimming cut 4 bases from V and 0 bases from J; bases unmatched to any gene: 4. The CDR3 coding sequence is TGTGCCAGTAGTAAGCGCAGGGGGAGCACAGATACGCAGTATTTT. Encoded protein: CASSKRRGSTDTQYF. The full variable domain, rest sourced from reference TRBV19 and TRBJ2-3, is DGGITQSPKYLFRKEGQNVTLSCEQNLNHDAMYWYRQDPGQGLRLIYYSQIVNDFQKGDIAEGYSVSREKKESFPLTVTSAQKNPTAFYLCASSKRRGSTDTQYFGPGTRLTVL.

The genes are TRBV27 and TRBJ1-4, with 10 bases fitting TRBD1. Looked up from germline, CDR1 is MNHEY and CDR2 is SMNVEV (reference sequence). Trimming cost V 5 bases and J 6 bases; bases outside gene matches: 6. CDR3 length equals 15 residues. The CDR3 spells CASSARTGGDEKLFF. The CDR3 DNA reads TGTGCCAGCAGTGCCCGGACAGGGGGTGATGAAAAACTGTTTTTT.

This chain connects TRBV18 to TRBJ2-7, with 7 nucleotides matching TRBD1. The CDR3 runs to 15 residues. V shed 1 base, J shed 2 bases, and the junction held 5 bases outside the gene matches. Germline V gene sequence: CDR1 KGHSH, CDR2 LQKENI. The CDR3 region is CASSPRDRPTYEQYF. DNA for the CDR3: TGTGCCAGCTCACCACGGGACAGACCGACCTACGAGCAGTACTTC. Full variable domain (outside the CDR3, taken from reference TRBV18 and TRBJ2-7): NAGVMQNPRHLVRRRGQEARLRCSPMKGHSHVYWYRQLPEEGLKFMVYLQKENIIDESGMPKERFSAEFPKEGPSILRIQQVVRGDSAAYFCASSPRDRPTYEQYFGPGTRLTVT.

The gene calls are TRBV7-9 and TRBJ2-3; TRBD2 aligns across 8 bases. CDR1 is SEHNR and CDR2 is FQNEAQ in the germline V gene (reference sequence). The CDR3 length is 16 residues. The ends lost 2 bases at V and 3 bases at J; junction bases unmatched: 7. The CDR3 region is CASSLRGGGGTDTQYF. CDR3 in DNA: TGTGCCAGCAGCTTACGGGGGGGAGGCGGGACAGATACGCAGTATTTT.

The genes are TRBV19 and TRBJ2-7; TRBD1 matches at 12 bases. The trim removed 6 bases at V and 7 bases at J, leaving 13 bases unmatched. The V gene's germline CDR1 is LNHDA and CDR2 SQIVND (reference sequence). The CDR3 runs 16 residues. CDR3 residues: CASSRIPGQGALEQYF. As DNA, the CDR3 is TGTGCCAGTAGCAGGATTCCGGGACAGGGGGCCCTAGAGCAGTACTTC.

V is TRBV7-2 and J is TRBJ1-3, with D perhaps TRBD1 (6 bases). The CDR3 loop spans 15 amino acids. Trimming took 5 bases from V and 3 from J, leaving 14 bases between them. Per germline, CDR1 SGHTA and CDR2 FQGNSA. The CDR3 spells CASSRLQGGGNTIYF. The CDR3 nucleotides are TGTGCCAGCAGCCGCCTACAGGGAGGTGGAAACACCATATATTTT.

This clone was picked up a small number of times. The chain is built from TRBV11-2 and TRBJ2-7; 12 positions match TRBD1. J was trimmed by 4 bases and V by 10 bases; bases with no gene match: 11. Germline V gives CDR1 SGHAT, CDR2 FQNNGV. The CDR3 totals 15 residues. CDR3 sequence reads: CATSQRGQGAYEQYF. The CDR3 DNA sequence: TGTGCCACTTCACAAAGGGGACAGGGGGCTTACGAGCAGTACTTC.

The chain joins TRBV28 to TRBJ2-7; 10 nucleotides line up with TRBD2. Germline V gene data show CDR1 as MDHEN and CDR2 as SYDVKM. The V and J ends lost 4 bases and 2 bases, in that order; junction bases with no gene match: 8. The CDR3 length is 16 residues. The CDR3 nucleotides read TGTGCCAGCAGTTCGTTACTAGCGGGATCGGCCTACGAGCAGTACTTC. It translates to CASSSLLAGSAYEQYF. Supplemented by reference TRBV28 and TRBJ2-7, the full variable domain reads DVKVTQSSRYLVKRTGEKVFLECVQDMDHENMFWYRQDPGLGLRLIYFSYDVKMKEKGDIPEGYSVSREKKERFSLILESASTNQTSMYLCASSSLLAGSAYEQYFGPGTRLTVT.

V is TRBV19 and J is TRBJ1-5; D possibly corresponds to TRBD1 (5 bases). The CDR3 contains 15 residues. The V gene lost 9 bases and the J gene lost 2 bases, with 17 bases spanning the gap. Germline V gene sequence: CDR1 LNHDA, CDR2 SQIVND (reference sequence). In nucleotides, the CDR3 is TGTGCCAGCAGAGATCCCGCCAGGGGCAATCAGCCCCAGCATTTT. Translation: CASRDPARGNQPQHF.

This clone appeared a few times. V is TRBV4-2 and J is TRBJ2-7, with TRBD2 identical over 12 bases. V shed 3 bases, J shed 1 base, and the junction held 7 bases outside the gene matches. Per the germline V gene, CDR1 is LGHNA and CDR2 is YNFKEQ. CDR3 length: 17 amino acids. This chain's CDR3 is CASSQEPGTSGSYEQYF. CDR3 nucleotide sequence: TGTGCCAGCAGCCAGGAACCCGGGACTAGCGGGTCCTACGAGCAGTACTTC.

This clone was recorded a few times. The chain has TRBV19 and TRBJ1-2; D is perhaps TRBD1 (6 bases). The CDR3 consists of 15 residues. Germline V lookup: CDR1 LNHDA, CDR2 SQIVND (reference sequence). Deletions cut 5 bases from V and 0 bases from J, with 13 bases between. CDR3 bases: TGTGCCAGTAGTGCCCTAACAGGGCCTAACTATGGCTACACCTTC. Translating gives CASSALTGPNYGYTF.

J is TRBJ2-2 and V is TRBV7-3, with 7 bases matching TRBD1. Germline CDR1 is SGHTA and CDR2 is FQGTGA. There are 15 residues in the CDR3. Unmatched junction bases numbered 4, after V lost 2 bases and J lost 4 bases. In nucleotides, the CDR3 is TGTGCCAGCAGCTTAGCGGCAGGGGGCACCGGGGAGCTGTTTTTT. Translated: CASSLAAGGTGELFF.

The rearrangement links TRBV11-2 to TRBJ1-2; 8 nucleotides agree with TRBD1. The CDR3 contains 13 residues. From germline, CDR1 is SGHAT and CDR2 FQNNGV. The ends lost 5 bases at V and 5 bases at J; junction bases unmatched: 4. CDR3 bases: TGTGCCAGCAGCCTGACAGGGGTATATGGCTACACCTTC. Protein: CASSLTGVYGYTF.

This chain connects TRBV4-2 to TRBJ2-3; D not certain. Trimming left V 1 base short and J 3 bases short, with 8 bases between. Looked up from germline, CDR1 is LGHNA and CDR2 is YNFKEQ. CDR3 size: 14 residues. The CDR3 nucleotides are TGTGCCAGCAGCCAAGGAGTAGGGACAGATACGCAGTATTTT. Translating it yields CASSQGVGTDTQYF.

This clone is medium-sized by share. The chain couples TRBV5-1 to TRBJ2-2, with no clear D. V gave up 0 bases and J gave up 7 bases, with 10 bases separating them. CDR1 and CDR2 from the germline V gene are SGHRS and YFSETQ. CDR3 size: 14 residues. CDR3 bases: TGCGCCAGCAGCTTGGTTGTCCGCGACGGGGAGCTGTTTTTT. Translating it yields CASSLVVRDGELFF.

In its sample, this clone was seen a few times. The V and J genes are TRBV5-1 and TRBJ2-1; 12 bases line up with TRBD2. Unmatched junction bases numbered 12, after V lost 7 bases and J lost 7 bases. The length of the CDR3 is 16 residues. The germline CDR1 and CDR2 sequences are SGHRS and YFSETQ. In nucleotides, the CDR3 is TGCGCCAGCCGGCCCCCCGAAGGACTAGCGGGAAATGAGCAGTTCTTC. It specifies CASRPPEGLAGNEQFF.

In DNA, the CDR3 is TGTGCCAGCAGTGAATCGACAGTCTATGGCTACACCTTC. It yields the protein CASSESTVYGYTF. The chain recombines TRBV6-1 with TRBJ1-2, with a possible D match to TRBD1 (5 bases). Per germline, CDR1 MNHNS and CDR2 SASEGT. V was cut by 2 bases and J by 4 bases, with 8 bases left in between. The CDR3 contains 13 residues.

This chain connects TRBV5-4 to TRBJ1-6; D gene ambiguous. The V end lost 4 bases, the J end lost 5 bases, and 16 bases lay between the germline ends. The CDR3 is 16 residues long. Germline CDR1 reads SGHNT; CDR2 reads YYREEE (reference sequence). This CDR3 reads CASSHMLARNNSPLHF. CDR3 DNA sequence: TGTGCCAGCAGCCACATGTTAGCCCGGAATAATTCACCCCTCCACTTT. The full variable domain, rest sourced from reference TRBV5-4 and TRBJ1-6, is ETGVTQSPTHLIKTRGQQVTLRCSSQSGHNTVSWYQQALGQGPQFIFQYYREEENGRGNFPPRFSGLQFPNYSSELNVNALELDDSALYLCASSHMLARNNSPLHFGNGTRLTVT.

This clone was recorded only once. The chain is built from TRBV19 and TRBJ2-7; 10 nucleotides align to TRBD1. The V segment lost 6 bases and the J segment 3 bases; nucleotides outside the gene matches: 8. The CDR3 covers 15 residues. Germline V gene data show CDR1 as LNHDA and CDR2 as SQIVND (reference sequence). The CDR3 DNA reads as TGTGCCAGTAGCCTAAGAAGGACAGGGGGCTACGAGCAGTACTTC. It is translated as CASSLRRTGGYEQYF.

V gene TRBV5-5 combines with J gene TRBJ1-1; D not certain. The CDR3 consists of 15 residues. Deletions cut 0 bases from V and 0 bases from J, with 9 bases between. Germline CDR1 and CDR2: SGHKS and YYEKEE (reference sequence). The CDR3 loop is CASSLVPDLNTEAFF. CDR3 DNA sequence: TGTGCCAGCAGCTTGGTCCCAGATTTGAACACTGAAGCTTTCTTT. Supplemented by reference TRBV5-5 and TRBJ1-1, the full variable domain reads DAGVTQSPTHLIKTRGQQVTLRCSPISGHKSVSWYQQVLGQGPQFIFQYYEKEERGRGNFPDRFSARQFPNYSSELNVNALLLGDSALYLCASSLVPDLNTEAFFGQGTRLTVV.

The V call is TRBV6-2 or TRBV6-3, the J call TRBJ1-1; no reliable D call. This CDR3 comprises 13 residues. Per the germline V gene, CDR1 is MNHEY and CDR2 is SVGEGT. V lost 2 bases, J lost 9 bases, and 13 bases lay in between. The CDR3 here is CASSYGSWGKAFF. The CDR3 nucleotides are TGTGCCAGCAGTTACGGCTCTTGGGGAAAAGCTTTCTTT.

The rearrangement joins TRBV6-5 to TRBJ1-6; TRBD1 aligns across 10 bases. V shed 5 bases, J shed 6 bases, and the junction held 4 bases outside the gene matches. The germline CDR1 and CDR2 sequences are MNHEY and SVGAGI. CDR3 length: 15 residues. CDR3 region: CASSRQGAGNSPLHF. In DNA form, the CDR3 reads TGTGCCAGCAGTAGACAGGGGGCTGGTAATTCACCCCTCCACTTT.

This CDR3 reads CASSSGTGGLREQFF. The CDR3 DNA reads as TGTGCCAGCAGTTCCGGGACAGGGGGCTTACGGGAGCAGTTCTTC. The V and J genes are TRBV2 and TRBJ2-1; 12 nucleotides match TRBD1. This CDR3 comprises 15 residues. J was trimmed by 10 bases and V by 5 bases; bases with no gene match: 9. Germline-derived CDR1 and CDR2 are SNHLY and FYNNEI.

V and J are TRBV6-6 and TRBJ2-1; 10 nucleotides agree with TRBD2. Germline V CDR1 and CDR2: MNHNY, SVGAGI (reference sequence). The junction had 9 bases not matched to a gene; V was cut back by 6 bases and J by 7 bases. This CDR3 region has 15 residues. The CDR3 coding sequence is TGTGCCAGCAGACCGGGGGCTAGCGGGGGTAATGAGCAGTTCTTC. Protein product: CASRPGASGGNEQFF.

The chain joins TRBV4-1 to TRBJ2-1; D may be TRBD1 or TRBD2 (7 bases each). The CDR3 is 15 amino acids. Trimming took 4 bases from V and 4 from J, leaving 14 bases between them. Looked up from germline, CDR1 is MGHRA and CDR2 is YSYEKL. Here the CDR3 DNA reads TGCGCCAGCAGCCGCACAGGGGAGGGGTACAATGAGCAGTTCTTC. It encodes CASSRTGEGYNEQFF.

This chain joins TRBV9 and TRBJ2-3; possible D gene TRBD1, 5 bases. Trimming removed 0 bases from V and 1 base from J, with 12 bases in between. The CDR3 runs 16 residues. The V gene's germline CDR1 is SGDLS and CDR2 YYNGEE. This chain's CDR3 is CASSVALGAGTDTQYF. As DNA, the CDR3 is TGTGCCAGCAGCGTAGCTCTAGGGGCTGGCACAGATACGCAGTATTTT. The full variable domain, its missing parts supplied by reference TRBV9 and TRBJ2-3, is DSGVTQTPKHLITATGQRVTLRCSPRSGDLSVYWYQQSLDQGLQFLIQYYNGEERAKGNILERFSAQQFPDLHSELNLSSLELGDSALYFCASSVALGAGTDTQYFGPGTRLTVL.